The present entry profiles one T cell receptor (beta chain) with its context. In the authors' methods: How many nucleated cells were present was estimated from reference gene primer amplification. Some clones are missing from TCRdb's copy, which holds only in-frame ones; the method was immunoSEQ multiplex PCR. That table gives V, J and clone size, and the DNA gave D and trimming. Seen here are roughly 65,000 clones, roughly 92% observed once, and the top ten hold approximately 2.9%. The CDR3 sequence is 16 residues long. Germline lookup yields CDR1 SGHAT and CDR2 FQNNGV. With V trimmed by 5 bases and J by 3 bases, 11 bases remained unmatched. The entry originates in a study of blood T cell repertoires in COVID-19. The wider study: Specimens from acute and convalescent COVID-19 originated in the United States, Italy and Spain. Sources were T cells, B-cell-depleted T cells, or PBMCs; the material itself was cDNA or gDNA.

The TCR was taken from a man aged 70 or older with active COVID-19. Sequencing was performed on peripheral blood. The chain joins TRBV11-2 to TRBJ2-5; 8 bases agree with TRBD1. The CDR3 loop reads CASSTLVGQGKETQYF. In DNA form, the CDR3 reads TGTGCCAGCAGCACCTTAGTAGGACAGGGTAAAGAGACCCAGTACTTC.